This is a list of T cell receptor beta chains from one sample in a study of shared clonotypes between healthy human individuals. The protocol was immunoSEQ multiplex PCR, while the TCRdb copy is restricted to in-frame clones and leaves out a portion. The sample has about 510,000 clones; 79% are singletons. The material sequenced was PBMCs. These receptor sequences come from a middle-aged woman in good health. Some clones in this sample may be carry-over from other donors' samples. The CDR3 runs from the conserved cysteine through the conserved F or W.

V gene: TRBV7-2; J gene: TRBJ2-1; CDR3 protein: CASSLRASGSAYNEQFF
V gene: TRBV28; J gene: TRBJ1-5; CDR3 protein: CASSSGTGGNQPQHF
V gene: TRBV5-1; J gene: TRBJ1-4; CDR3 protein: CASSLSDGRAGGEKLFF
V gene: TRBV5-1; J gene: TRBJ1-1; CDR3 protein: CASSLAGNTEAFF
V gene: TRBV6-1; J gene: TRBJ2-5; CDR3 protein: CASSGGLFVAETQYF
V gene: TRBV5-4; J gene: TRBJ2-7; CDR3 protein: CASSLAGVYEQYF
V gene: TRBV19; J gene: TRBJ1-5; CDR3 protein: CASSQQGLSSNQPQHF
V gene: TRBV7-2; J gene: TRBJ2-7; CDR3 protein: CASSWGFEQYF
V gene: TRBV6-6; J gene: TRBJ2-4; CDR3 protein: CATTPDRVKNIQYF
V gene: TRBV7-9; J gene: TRBJ1-1; CDR3 protein: CASSLGGLNTEAFF
V gene: TRBV5-6; J gene: TRBJ1-5; CDR3 protein: CASSLGEQPQHF
V gene: TRBV28; J gene: TRBJ1-5; CDR3 protein: CASSLNRGGGQPQHF
V gene: TRBV27; J gene: TRBJ2-3; CDR3 protein: CASSFVGGTDTQYF
V gene: TRBV29-1; J gene: TRBJ1-1; CDR3 protein: CSVPTGSTEAFF
V gene: TRBV18; J gene: TRBJ2-1; CDR3 protein: CASSPPRWPGEYNEQFF
V gene: TRBV5-6; J gene: TRBJ1-2; CDR3 protein: CASSYRDRATYTF
V gene: TRBV10-2; J gene: TRBJ1-1; CDR3 protein: CASIRNDGGRGTEAFF
V gene: TRBV5-5; J gene: TRBJ1-2; CDR3 protein: CASTKTPQSYNGYTF
V gene: TRBV4-2; J gene: TRBJ2-7; CDR3 protein: CASSHNVETAYEQYF
V gene: TRBV5-1; J gene: TRBJ1-3; CDR3 protein: CASSIGVGSGNTIYF
V gene: TRBV5-3; J gene: TRBJ2-5; CDR3 protein: CARSFRGQGNEVQETQYF
V gene: TRBV28; J gene: TRBJ2-5; CDR3 protein: CASSLPASAETQYF
V gene: TRBV28; J gene: TRBJ1-5; CDR3 protein: CASSLYAGGPNQPQHF
V gene: TRBV5-6; J gene: TRBJ2-1; CDR3 protein: CASGPLAGVLNEQFF
V gene: TRBV6-6; J gene: TRBJ2-7; CDR3 protein: CASSYLRARSYEQYF
V gene: TRBV7-2; J gene: TRBJ2-1; CDR3 protein: CASSLRAGVTNEQFF
V gene: TRBV7-3; J gene: TRBJ2-1; CDR3 protein: CASSIGLGNEQFF
V gene: TRBV7-8; J gene: TRBJ2-5; CDR3 protein: CASASRGSGIQETQYF
V gene: TRBV28; J gene: TRBJ2-1; CDR3 protein: CASSRAGNSYNEQFF
V gene: TRBV7-2; J gene: TRBJ2-3; CDR3 protein: CASSPFSGRAQDTQYF
V gene: TRBV7-2; J gene: TRBJ2-2; CDR3 protein: CASSLGGLTGELFF
V gene: TRBV7-3; J gene: TRBJ2-7; CDR3 protein: CASSWTSGSEQYF
V gene: TRBV5-1; J gene: TRBJ2-2; CDR3 protein: CASSWTSGRSTGELFF
V gene: TRBV19; J gene: TRBJ2-7; CDR3 protein: CASRPRVSSYEQYF
V gene: TRBV2; J gene: TRBJ2-7; CDR3 protein: CASSEERGSLYEQYF
V gene: TRBV4-1; J gene: TRBJ2-1; CDR3 protein: CASSQPGRDLYNEQFF
V gene: TRBV28; J gene: TRBJ2-6; CDR3 protein: CASSSIIQGSAGANVLTF
V gene: TRBV30; J gene: TRBJ2-2; CDR3 protein: CAWSVRGYGELFF
V gene: TRBV9; J gene: TRBJ1-4; CDR3 protein: CASSVMPTGGNEKLFF
V gene: TRBV5-1; J gene: TRBJ2-5; CDR3 protein: CASSLGATGQETQYF
V gene: TRBV7-3; J gene: TRBJ1-4; CDR3 protein: CASSRDVGEKLFF
V gene: TRBV19; J gene: TRBJ2-7; CDR3 protein: CASSIGRAYEQYF
V gene: TRBV2; J gene: TRBJ1-3; CDR3 protein: CASSEVGLGNTIYF
V gene: TRBV12-5; J gene: TRBJ1-1; CDR3 protein: CASGLVSSGNTEAFF
V gene: TRBV10-3; J gene: TRBJ2-2; CDR3 protein: CAISELGPGELFF
V gene: TRBV4-1; J gene: TRBJ2-5; CDR3 protein: CASSQYRGAGETQYF
V gene: TRBV28; J gene: TRBJ2-7; CDR3 protein: CASSLVGVYEQYF
V gene: TRBV6-1; J gene: TRBJ1-5; CDR3 protein: CASSELQGRQPQHF
V gene: TRBV7-3; J gene: TRBJ2-6; CDR3 protein: CASSLAGTGGTGANVLTF